This entry lists 31 T cell receptor beta chains sequenced from one sample in a study of response to subunit inactivated influenza vaccine. A single record per CDR3 protein comes from TCRdb applying MiXCR to the RT-PCR reads. The sample holds more than 400,000 distinct CDR3 sequences, approximately 7.2% seen once. This material consisted of PBMCs from blood, taken around 25 months after vaccination. The receptors originated from a man aged 50-75 years who received an inactivated influenza vaccine.

The sample holds many counts of this clonotype. One end of the junction fails to match germline, which may point to a read error. The chain uses TRBV7-7 and TRBJ2-5; TRBD1 matches at 8 bases. The V gene's germline CDR1 is SSHAT and CDR2 FNYEAQ (reference sequence). This CDR3 comprises 15 residues. CDR3 protein: CASSLGNRGKETQYF. CDR3 DNA sequence: TGTGCTAGCAGCTTAGGGAACAGGGGGAAAGAGACCCAGTACTTC.

This clonotype appeared a few times. This sequence joins TRBV7-2 and TRBJ2-2; D remains ambiguous. Germline V lookup: CDR1 SGHTA, CDR2 FQGNSA. V was shortened by 0 bases and J by 6 bases, with 11 bases between the two germline ends. CDR3 length: 15 residues. The CDR3 protein is CASSLAASSAGELFF. The CDR3 nucleotides are TGTGCCAGCAGCTTAGCGGCGAGTTCAGCCGGGGAGCTGTTTTTT.

This clonotype was detected a few times. This chain joins TRBV11-2 and TRBJ2-4; 13 positions agree with TRBD2. This CDR3 spans 20 amino acids. Trimming removed 4 bases from V and 5 bases from J; junction bases left unmatched: 17. The V gene's germline CDR1 is SGHAT and CDR2 FQNNGV. The CDR3 nucleotides are TGTGCCAGCAGCTCGCGGATTCCCGGGACTAGCGGGGCTTTTCAAAACATTCAGTACTTC. Translating it yields CASSSRIPGTSGAFQNIQYF.

The chain joins TRBV7-9 to TRBJ1-4; TRBD1 is a possible D gene (5 bases). The V gene lost 6 bases and the J gene lost 2 bases, with 13 bases spanning the gap. The CDR3 has 15 amino acids. CDR1 and CDR2 from the germline V gene are SEHNR and FQNEAQ (reference sequence). CDR3 coding DNA: TGTGCCAGCAGTCTATCGGGGCGGACTAATGAAAAACTGTTTTTT. Translation gives CASSLSGRTNEKLFF. Drawing the rest from reference TRBV7-9 and TRBJ1-4, the complete variable domain is DTGVSQNPRHKITKRGQNVTFRCDPISEHNRLYWYRQTLGQGPEFLTYFQNEAQLEKSRLLSDRFSAERPKGSFSTLEIQRTEQGDSAMYLCASSLSGRTNEKLFFGSGTQLSVL.

This clonotype has more than one count but fewer than ten. V and J are TRBV28 and TRBJ2-1; 8 positions match TRBD2. Germline-derived CDR1 and CDR2 are MDHEN and SYDVKM. This CDR3 contains 15 residues. V trimming: 6 bases; J trimming: 8 bases; junction bases outside the gene matches: 12. CDR3 protein: CASSHHAGGSYEQFF. The CDR3 DNA reads as TGTGCCAGCAGCCACCACGCGGGAGGTTCGTATGAGCAGTTCTTC.

V gene TRBV12-3 or TRBV12-4 combines with J gene TRBJ1-5, with D maybe TRBD1 (6 bases). The length of the CDR3 is 14 residues. The ends were cut back, 7 bases at V and 5 bases at J, with 15 bases in the middle. In DNA, the CDR3 is TGTGCCAGCACCCGAGGCCGGACAGATCAGCCCCAGCATTTT. This gives the protein CASTRGRTDQPQHF.

V is TRBV7-2 and J is TRBJ2-7, with D perhaps matching TRBD2 (6 bases). Germline V gene lookup returns CDR1 SGHTA and CDR2 FQGNSA. This CDR3 has 14 residues. V was pared by 2 bases and J by 3 bases, with 11 bases between. The CDR3 region is CASSLKATSYEQYF. The CDR3 DNA reads TGTGCCAGCAGCTTAAAGGCGACTAGCTACGAGCAGTACTTC.

The chain carries TRBV2 and TRBJ1-2; the D gene is possibly TRBD1 (6 bases). V dropped 10 bases and J dropped 4 bases, with 19 bases sitting between them. This CDR3 comprises 14 residues. CDR1 SNHLY and CDR2 FYNNEI come from the germline V gene. The CDR3 DNA follows: TGTGCCACCGACCAGGGGCAGGGGTTCTATGGCTACACCTTC. This sequence encodes CATDQGQGFYGYTF.

This clonotype was seen at least ten times. The chain carries TRBV5-1 and TRBJ2-1; 12 bases are a match to TRBD2. The germline CDR1 and CDR2 sequences are SGHRS and YFSETQ. V was clipped by 2 bases and J by 7 bases; unmatched bases: 4. This CDR3 is 15 amino acids long. As DNA, the CDR3 is TGCGCCAGCAGCTTTGGACTAGCGGGGTCGAATGAGCAGTTCTTC. This gives the protein CASSFGLAGSNEQFF. Full variable domain (rest looked up from reference TRBV5-1 and TRBJ2-1): KAGVTQTPRYLIKTRGQQVTLSCSPISGHRSVSWYQQTPGQGLQFLFEYFSETQRNKGNFPGRFSGRQFSNSRSEMNVSTLELGDSALYLCASSFGLAGSNEQFFGPGTRLTVL.

This clonotype has at least ten counts. DNA for the CDR3: TGCAGTGCTAGAGATGAGGGACTAGCCTCAGATACGCAGTATTTT. This sequence encodes CSARDEGLASDTQYF. The chain links TRBV20-1 to TRBJ2-3, with 9 bases matching TRBD2. Germline lookup yields CDR1 DFQATT and CDR2 SNEGSKA (reference sequence). The CDR3 is 15 amino acids. After removal of 0 bases from V and 4 bases from J, the junction contained 5 bases not matched to a gene.

The chain joins TRBV4-1 to TRBJ2-3; TRBD2 matches 10 bases. Trimming took 1 base from V and 5 from J; bases not matched to a gene: 9. Germline V lookup: CDR1 MGHRA, CDR2 YSYEKL. The CDR3 length is 17 residues. Written as DNA, the CDR3 is TGCGCCAGCAGCCAAGGGAGCGGGGGGGCACTAGGAGATACGCAGTATTTT. Translating it yields CASSQGSGGALGDTQYF.

In its sample, this clonotype was seen many times. The chain uses TRBV25-1 and TRBJ1-1, with D perhaps matching TRBD1 (5 bases). Germline V CDR1 and CDR2: MGHDK, SYGVNS. The CDR3 extends over 17 amino acids. The germline V and J ends were trimmed by 6 bases and 3 bases, with 23 bases remaining between them. Here the CDR3 DNA reads TGTGCCAGCAGGGCCACGAGAGCGGGGGTTAGACACACTGAAGCTTTCTTT. Its protein product is CASRATRAGVRHTEAFF.

As DNA, the CDR3 is TGCAGTGCTCCTACTACAGGGGAGGAGACCCAGTACTTC. Protein product: CSAPTTGEETQYF. V usage is TRBV20-1 and J usage is TRBJ2-5; 7 bases map to TRBD1. V was clipped by 5 bases and J by 5 bases; unmatched bases: 8. This CDR3 has 13 amino acids. Germline CDR1 reads DFQATT; CDR2 reads SNEGSKA (reference sequence).

The chain links TRBV7-9 to TRBJ2-2; TRBD1 or TRBD2 may be the D gene (5 bases each). V was clipped by 5 bases and J by 3 bases, with 13 bases between them. Germline values: CDR1 SEHNR, CDR2 FQNEAQ (reference sequence). The CDR3 runs 15 residues. The CDR3 DNA sequence: TGTGCCAGCAGCGTCCGGGGCAGAGACACCGGGGAGCTGTTTTTT. It specifies CASSVRGRDTGELFF.

This clonotype is a singleton in its sample. The genes are TRBV7-9 and TRBJ1-4; maybe TRBD1 (5 bases). Per germline, CDR1 SEHNR and CDR2 FQNEAQ (reference sequence). The V end was cut by 7 bases, the J end by 4 bases, with 19 bases between. There are 16 residues in the CDR3. CDR3 protein: CASTGGGDGRNEKLFF. CDR3 coding DNA: TGTGCCAGCACCGGAGGAGGGGACGGACGTAATGAAAAACTGTTTTTT.

This clonotype was picked up many times. The V gene is TRBV27, the J gene TRBJ2-1, with D possibly matching TRBD2 (7 bases). Germline CDR1 MNHEY, CDR2 SMNVEV (reference sequence). V shed 2 bases and J shed 3 bases, with 17 bases lying between them. This CDR3 has 17 residues. The CDR3 here is CASSLGLGRGFYNEQFF. The CDR3 nucleotides read TGTGCCAGCAGTTTAGGTTTAGGGAGGGGGTTCTACAATGAGCAGTTCTTC.

This clonotype has only a few counts. The chain has TRBV24-1 and TRBJ2-3; D ambiguous. Trimming left V 0 bases short and J 4 bases short, with 1 base between. The germline CDR1 and CDR2 sequences are KGHDR and SFDVKD. The CDR3 runs 12 residues. The CDR3 coding sequence is TGTGCCACCAGTGATTTGCCAGATACGCAGTATTTT. This codes for CATSDLPDTQYF.

This clonotype has ten or more counts. The chain is built from TRBV7-9 and TRBJ1-2; D might be TRBD1 (5 bases). This CDR3 has 14 residues. V lost 0 bases, J lost 8 bases, and 13 bases lay in between. Germline assignment: CDR1 SEHNR and CDR2 FQNEAQ (reference sequence). The CDR3 sequence: CASSLAGGVPGYTF. CDR3 sequence (DNA): TGTGCCAGCAGCTTAGCGGGGGGAGTCCCGGGCTACACCTTC.

The chain carries TRBV6-2 or TRBV6-3 and TRBJ1-6; possibly TRBD1 for D (5 bases). The CDR3 loop spans 15 amino acids. The V and J ends lost 6 bases and 4 bases respectively, with 13 bases between them. Germline CDR1 reads MNHEY; CDR2 reads SVGEGT. The CDR3: CASSRAEGYNSPLHF. CDR3 DNA sequence: TGTGCCAGCAGCCGAGCCGAGGGGTATAATTCACCCCTCCACTTT.

This chain uses TRBV7-2 with TRBJ2-7; D perhaps matches TRBD1 (5 bases). The V gene lost 5 bases and the J gene lost 1 base, with 12 bases spanning the gap. Germline-derived CDR1 and CDR2 are SGHTA and FQGNSA. The CDR3 extends over 14 amino acids. CDR3 sequence reads: CASSLGADSYEQYF. The CDR3 DNA follows: TGTGCCAGCAGCCTAGGGGCGGATTCCTACGAGCAGTACTTC.

Remarks on this clonotype: This may be a read error, as it is one base from a much larger clone. J is TRBJ2-1 and V is TRBV5-1; D is unresolved. This CDR3 is 14 amino acids long. In germline, CDR1 is SGHRS, CDR2 YFSETQ. The CDR3 protein is CDSSLQELYNEQFF. CDR3 coding DNA: TGCGACAGCAGCTTGCAGGAACTCTACAATGAGCAGTTCTTC.

This clonotype was seen more than once but under ten times. The chain has TRBV7-2 and TRBJ2-7, with D unclear. CDR1 is SGHTA and CDR2 is FQGNSA in the germline V gene. Trimming cost V 8 bases and J 0 bases, with 14 bases left between them. The length of the CDR3 is 14 residues. The CDR3 protein is CASRVRAISYEQYF. The CDR3 bases are TGTGCCAGCCGCGTTAGGGCGATCTCCTACGAGCAGTACTTC. The complete variable domain, with remaining parts taken from reference TRBV7-2 and TRBJ2-7, reads GAGVSQSPSNKVTEKGKDVELRCDPISGHTALYWYRQSLGQGLEFLIYFQGNSAPDKSGLPSDRFSAERTGGSVSTLTIQRTQQEDSAVYLCASRVRAISYEQYFGPGTRLTVT.

The V and J genes are TRBV20-1 and TRBJ2-4; TRBD2 agrees at 9 bases. Germline V gene lookup returns CDR1 DFQATT and CDR2 SNEGSKA (reference sequence). This CDR3 contains 16 residues. The ends lost 3 bases at V and 5 bases at J; junction bases unmatched: 11. For the CDR3, the DNA is TGCAGTGCTAGCTCACTCTTAGCGGGGGACCAAAACATTCAGTACTTC. Protein sequence: CSASSLLAGDQNIQYF.

This clonotype was detected a few times. CDR3 protein: CSAHEQGSQYF. CDR3 nucleotides: TGCAGTGCTCATGAACAGGGGTCCCAGTATTTT. The chain has TRBV20-1 and TRBJ2-3, with TRBD1 matching over 7 bases. This CDR3 is built from 11 residues. Per the germline V gene, CDR1 is DFQATT and CDR2 is SNEGSKA (reference sequence). J lost 12 bases, V lost 5 bases, and 8 bases had no gene match.

There are many counts of this clonotype. The chain carries TRBV20-1 and TRBJ2-5; TRBD2 is a possible D gene (5 bases). V lost 6 bases and J 2 bases, leaving 13 bases between the germline ends. The CDR3 spans 13 residues. The germline gives CDR1 DFQATT, CDR2 SNEGSKA (reference sequence). CDR3 in DNA: TGCAGTGCGGCGGGTGTCGGTCAAGAGACCCAGTACTTC. The encoded protein is CSAAGVGQETQYF.

This clonotype has a handful of counts. At one boundary the junction diverges from the germline segment, which might be a read error. The chain has TRBV5-6 and TRBJ1-2; 7 positions match TRBD1. Per the germline V gene, CDR1 is SGHDT and CDR2 is YYEEEE. This CDR3 is built from 15 residues. CDR3 coding DNA: TGTGCAAGCAGAACTATCGACAGGGCAAACTATGGCTACACCTTC. Translation gives CASRTIDRANYGYTF.

The chain employs TRBV5-1 and TRBJ1-1, with D unresolved. Germline assignment: CDR1 SGHRS and CDR2 YFSETQ. The CDR3 is made up of 16 amino acids. The V end was cut by 4 bases, the J end by 0 bases, with 16 bases between. The CDR3 bases are TGCGCCAGCAGCCGTACCCTCTCCGGAATGAACACTGAAGCTTTCTTT. It yields the protein CASSRTLSGMNTEAFF.

The sample holds many counts of this clonotype. The chain is built from TRBV6-5 and TRBJ1-1; D uncertain. V was cut by 0 bases and J by 11 bases, with 16 bases left in between. CDR3 size: 14 residues. Germline V gene sequence: CDR1 MNHEY, CDR2 SVGAGI. CDR3 loop: CASSYSNYEGSAFF. The CDR3 DNA sequence: TGTGCCAGCAGTTACTCGAATTATGAGGGTAGTGCTTTCTTT.

V and J are TRBV3-1 and TRBJ2-3; D ambiguous. This CDR3 contains 14 residues. V was clipped by 4 bases and J by 0 bases, with 8 bases between them. CDR1 and CDR2 from the germline V gene are LGHDT and YNNKEL (reference sequence). Here the CDR3 DNA reads TGTGCCAGCAGCCTTTTACAGAGCACAGATACGCAGTATTTT. Translation gives CASSLLQSTDTQYF.

This clonotype was detected many times. The chain couples TRBV2 to TRBJ2-3, with D possibly matching TRBD1 (5 bases). Germline assignment: CDR1 SNHLY and CDR2 FYNNEI. Deletions cut 3 bases from V and 0 bases from J, with 13 bases between. This CDR3 is built from 16 residues. The CDR3 DNA reads TGTGCCAGCAGTGAGTGGACAACCGCTAGCACAGATACGCAGTATTTT. This gives the protein CASSEWTTASTDTQYF.

The chain uses TRBV21-1 and TRBJ2-5; the table's D call, TRBD2, has no DNA check behind it. TRBV21-1 is a documented pseudogene. The CDR3 sequence is 16 residues long. CDR3 protein: CASSNPLGHRQETQYF. The DNA for the CDR3 is TGTGCCAGCAGCAATCCACTAGGGCATCGCCAAGAGACCCAGTACTTC.